This is a list of T cell receptor beta chains from one sample in a study of OX40 agonist ivuxolimab in advanced cancers. Some clones are missing from TCRdb's copy, which holds only in-frame ones; the method was immunoSEQ multiplex PCR. The table has tens of thousands of clones, 75% to 80% seen once. The material was CD4+ or CD8+ T cells sorted from blood, obtained in a trial of the OX40 agonist ivuxolimab. These receptors were taken from an adult with an advanced solid tumor such as melanoma, head and neck, liver or kidney cancer. Each CDR3 is given with its conserved first and last residue. Each record gives: CDR3 DNA, CDR3 protein, V gene, J gene, clone size, D gene. The D gene is left open where the match is weak. Some rows mark clone size as missing; the rest say once, few, many or name a class of expanded clone.

CDR3nt: TGTGCCAGTTCTAGTCGTCCCTCTTTTAGCGGGGTGGAAGATACGCAGTATTTT
CDR3aa: CASSSRPSFSGVEDTQYF
v_gene: TRBV19
j_gene: TRBJ2-3
abundance: few
d_gene: TRBD2

CDR3nt: TGCAGCGTTGAATTGGGAGGGAAACTGTTTTTT
CDR3aa: CSVELGGKLFF
v_gene: TRBV29-1
j_gene: TRBJ1-4
abundance: .
d_gene: .

CDR3nt: TGTGCCAGTATTATGAGGGGGGGAAACTACGAGCAGTACTTC
CDR3aa: CASIMRGGNYEQYF
v_gene: TRBV28
j_gene: TRBJ2-7
abundance: .
d_gene: .

CDR3nt: TGTGCCAGCGGGGGGGGTTACGAGCAGTACTTC
CDR3aa: CASGGGYEQYF
v_gene: TRBV2
j_gene: TRBJ2-7
abundance: .
d_gene: TRBD2

CDR3nt: TGCGCCAGCAGCCATTCCGATGGCCGCGGGGAGACCCAGTACTTC
CDR3aa: CASSHSDGRGETQYF
v_gene: TRBV4-1
j_gene: TRBJ2-5
abundance: .
d_gene: .

CDR3nt: TGTGCCAGCAGCGTCGGGGGACTAGCGGGGTACAATGAGCAGTTCTTC
CDR3aa: CASSVGGLAGYNEQFF
v_gene: TRBV9
j_gene: TRBJ2-1
abundance: .
d_gene: TRBD2

CDR3nt: TGTGCCACCAGTAGCGAAAGGGGATCTGGGGCCAACGTCCTGACTTTC
CDR3aa: CATSSERGSGANVLTF
v_gene: TRBV15
j_gene: TRBJ2-6
abundance: .
d_gene: .

CDR3nt: TGTGCCAGCAGCCAAGAAAGTGAACGGGTTGGAAACACCATATATTTT
CDR3aa: CASSQESERVGNTIYF
v_gene: TRBV14
j_gene: TRBJ1-3
abundance: .
d_gene: .

CDR3nt: TGTGCCAGCAGTGAAGCTAGTTCAGGGGAGGGTCAGTTCTTC
CDR3aa: CASSEASSGEGQFF
v_gene: TRBV2
j_gene: TRBJ2-1
abundance: .
d_gene: .

CDR3nt: TGTGCCAGTACCCACGGGTCACAAGAGACCCAGTACTTC
CDR3aa: CASTHGSQETQYF
v_gene: TRBV7-6
j_gene: TRBJ2-5
abundance: .
d_gene: .

CDR3nt: TGTGCCAGCAGTTACGAGGCAGGACCTACCTACGAGCAGTACTTC
CDR3aa: CASSYEAGPTYEQYF
v_gene: TRBV6-5
j_gene: TRBJ2-7
abundance: .
d_gene: .

CDR3nt: TGTGCCAGCAGCTTGTCAGGGGGCAAAACAGATACGCAGTATTTT
CDR3aa: CASSLSGGKTDTQYF
v_gene: TRBV5-6
j_gene: TRBJ2-3
abundance: .
d_gene: TRBD1

CDR3nt: TGTGCCAGTAGTATAGCGGGGCCCTACGAGCAGTACTTC
CDR3aa: CASSIAGPYEQYF
v_gene: TRBV19
j_gene: TRBJ2-7
abundance: .
d_gene: .

CDR3nt: TGTGCCAGCAGCTTAAGGCCCAGCGGGATAGGGACAGATACGCAGTATTTT
CDR3aa: CASSLRPSGIGTDTQYF
v_gene: TRBV7-3
j_gene: TRBJ2-3
abundance: .
d_gene: TRBD2

CDR3nt: TGCGCCAGCAGCCAGGGGACTAGCGGGGCGGAGACCCAGTACTTC
CDR3aa: CASSQGTSGAETQYF
v_gene: TRBV5-1
j_gene: TRBJ2-5
abundance: .
d_gene: TRBD2

CDR3nt: TGTGCCGGCAGCCAAGGCCCCGGCGGTACGCCCCAGCATTTT
CDR3aa: CAGSQGPGGTPQHF
v_gene: TRBV4-2
j_gene: TRBJ1-5
abundance: .
d_gene: .

CDR3nt: TGCGCCAGCAGCCTAGGGCTCCACAATGAGCAGTTCTTC
CDR3aa: CASSLGLHNEQFF
v_gene: TRBV4-3
j_gene: TRBJ2-1
abundance: .
d_gene: .

CDR3nt: TGTGCCAGCAGTTTGGAGACTAGCGGGAGCAATGAGCAGTTCTTC
CDR3aa: CASSLETSGSNEQFF
v_gene: TRBV27
j_gene: TRBJ2-1
abundance: .
d_gene: TRBD2

CDR3nt: TGTGCCAGCAGCTCAAGTGAGGGGAGTCTCTACGAGCAGTACTTC
CDR3aa: CASSSSEGSLYEQYF
v_gene: TRBV7-6
j_gene: TRBJ2-7
abundance: .
d_gene: .

CDR3nt: TGTGCCAGCATCGGGACAATTAACACTGAAGCTTTCTTT
CDR3aa: CASIGTINTEAFF
v_gene: TRBV27
j_gene: TRBJ1-1
abundance: .
d_gene: .

CDR3nt: TGTGCCAGCAGCGGGGGGACAGGGCTAAATGAAAAACTGTTTTTT
CDR3aa: CASSGGTGLNEKLFF
v_gene: TRBV5-8
j_gene: TRBJ1-4
abundance: .
d_gene: TRBD1

CDR3nt: TGTGCCACCAGCAGAGATAGGTCTAGCACAGATACGCAGTATTTT
CDR3aa: CATSRDRSSTDTQYF
v_gene: TRBV15
j_gene: TRBJ2-3
abundance: .
d_gene: .

CDR3nt: TGTGCCAGCAGCTTAGGAGCGGGGGCTGGGGCCAACGTCCTGACTTTC
CDR3aa: CASSLGAGAGANVLTF
v_gene: TRBV7-2
j_gene: TRBJ2-6
abundance: .
d_gene: TRBD2

CDR3nt: TGTGCCAGCAGTTACCCTTCGACAGGGTCCGAGCAGTACTTC
CDR3aa: CASSYPSTGSEQYF
v_gene: TRBV6-5
j_gene: TRBJ2-7
abundance: .
d_gene: TRBD1

CDR3nt: TGTGCCAGTAGTATCGAACCAGGGCGGCTTTCACCCCTCCACTTT
CDR3aa: CASSIEPGRLSPLHF
v_gene: TRBV19
j_gene: TRBJ1-6
abundance: .
d_gene: .

CDR3nt: TGTGCCAGCAGCCAGCAAGAGGGAGGCTACGAGCAGTACTTC
CDR3aa: CASSQQEGGYEQYF
v_gene: TRBV11-3
j_gene: TRBJ2-7
abundance: .
d_gene: .

CDR3nt: TGTGCCAGCAGTACCAGGGGGCGCACAGATACGCAGTATTTT
CDR3aa: CASSTRGRTDTQYF
v_gene: TRBV27
j_gene: TRBJ2-3
abundance: .
d_gene: TRBD1

CDR3nt: TGTGCCAGCAGCTTAGGGCGGGGGGATGACTATGGCTACACCTTC
CDR3aa: CASSLGRGDDYGYTF
v_gene: TRBV7-9
j_gene: TRBJ1-2
abundance: .
d_gene: .

CDR3nt: TGTGCCAGCAGCTTAAACACCGGGACCTACCGGGATCAGTACTTC
CDR3aa: CASSLNTGTYRDQYF
v_gene: TRBV11-2
j_gene: TRBJ2-4
abundance: .
d_gene: .

CDR3nt: TGTGCCAGCAGCCCCGCGACTAGCGGGGGGGCACAAGATACGCAGTATTTT
CDR3aa: CASSPATSGGAQDTQYF
v_gene: TRBV7-6
j_gene: TRBJ2-3
abundance: .
d_gene: TRBD2

CDR3nt: TGTGCCAGCAGCCCCTTAGGGACTAGCCTGTATTTT
CDR3aa: CASSPLGTSLYF
v_gene: TRBV7-2
j_gene: TRBJ2-3
abundance: .
d_gene: TRBD2

CDR3nt: TGTGCCATCAGTGAAGCTACAGGAACTGGGGCCAACGTCCTGACTTTC
CDR3aa: CAISEATGTGANVLTF
v_gene: TRBV10-3
j_gene: TRBJ2-6
abundance: .
d_gene: .

CDR3nt: TGTGCCAGCAGTCGGCAACGGAATTACGAGCAGTACTTC
CDR3aa: CASSRQRNYEQYF
v_gene: TRBV6-1
j_gene: TRBJ2-7
abundance: .
d_gene: .

CDR3nt: TGTGCCAGCAAAGGTCAGGGGATTAGCAATCAGCCCCAGCATTTT
CDR3aa: CASKGQGISNQPQHF
v_gene: TRBV6-6
j_gene: TRBJ1-5
abundance: few
d_gene: .

CDR3nt: TGTGCCAGCAGCCCGTTTCCGAGAGGCACAGATACGCAGTATTTT
CDR3aa: CASSPFPRGTDTQYF
v_gene: TRBV7-2
j_gene: TRBJ2-3
abundance: few
d_gene: .

CDR3nt: TGTGCCAGCAGCTTGGGGCTCCTGAACACTGAAGCTTTCTTT
CDR3aa: CASSLGLLNTEAFF
v_gene: TRBV5-5
j_gene: TRBJ1-1
abundance: few
d_gene: .

CDR3nt: TGCGCCAGCAGTGACGAGGGACACCACGGGAAGACCCAGTACTTC
CDR3aa: CASSDEGHHGKTQYF
v_gene: TRBV10-1
j_gene: TRBJ2-5
abundance: .
d_gene: .

CDR3nt: TGTGCCAGCAGCTTGGTACCGACAGGGAGCGAGCAGTACTTC
CDR3aa: CASSLVPTGSEQYF
v_gene: TRBV5-5
j_gene: TRBJ2-7
abundance: few
d_gene: TRBD1

CDR3nt: TGTGCCAGCAGTTTAAGCCTCGGAGAGCGGGAGACCCAGTACTTC
CDR3aa: CASSLSLGERETQYF
v_gene: TRBV27
j_gene: TRBJ2-5
abundance: .
d_gene: .

CDR3nt: TGCGCCAGCAGTGAGTCTCGGGGGCGAACTAGCGGGGGCTACAATGAGCAGTTCTTC
CDR3aa: CASSESRGRTSGGYNEQFF
v_gene: TRBV10-1
j_gene: TRBJ2-1
abundance: .
d_gene: TRBD2

CDR3nt: TGTGCCAGCAGTTACTCGGTGAACACTGAAGCTTTCTTT
CDR3aa: CASSYSVNTEAFF
v_gene: TRBV6-5
j_gene: TRBJ1-1
abundance: .
d_gene: .

CDR3nt: TGCGCCAGCAGCCAGGGGACATACAGCAATCAGCCCCAGCATTTT
CDR3aa: CASSQGTYSNQPQHF
v_gene: TRBV4-1
j_gene: TRBJ1-5
abundance: .
d_gene: .

CDR3nt: TGTGCCAGCTGGACTAGCGGGAGGTCGAGTTACGAGCAGTACTTC
CDR3aa: CASWTSGRSSYEQYF
v_gene: TRBV6-5
j_gene: TRBJ2-7
abundance: once
d_gene: TRBD2

CDR3nt: TGTGCCAGCAGCCTGAATGACAGGGGCCTAGGTGGCTACACCTTC
CDR3aa: CASSLNDRGLGGYTF
v_gene: TRBV28
j_gene: TRBJ1-2
abundance: .
d_gene: TRBD1

CDR3nt: TGTGCCAGCAGCGCCGGACTAGCGGGGGGGCGAGATACGCAGTATTTT
CDR3aa: CASSAGLAGGRDTQYF
v_gene: TRBV9
j_gene: TRBJ2-3
abundance: .
d_gene: TRBD2

CDR3nt: TGTGCCACCAGCAGAGGACAGGGTGGCGGGGAGCTGTTTTTT
CDR3aa: CATSRGQGGGELFF
v_gene: TRBV15
j_gene: TRBJ2-2
abundance: .
d_gene: TRBD1

CDR3nt: TGTGCCAGCAGCCAGCGGGGGGGGGTCACAGATACGCAGTATTTT
CDR3aa: CASSQRGGVTDTQYF
v_gene: TRBV7-6
j_gene: TRBJ2-3
abundance: .
d_gene: TRBD2

CDR3nt: TGTGCAAGTCGCTTAGCTACGAACACTAGCGGGAGACCCTTAAGAGAGCAGTACTTC
CDR3aa: CASRLATNTSGRPLREQYF
v_gene: TRBV12-2
j_gene: TRBJ2-7
abundance: .
d_gene: .

CDR3nt: TGTGCCAGCAGCTCGAATACCGGGGCCACCGAAGCTTTCTTT
CDR3aa: CASSSNTGATEAFF
v_gene: TRBV11-2
j_gene: TRBJ1-1
abundance: .
d_gene: .

CDR3nt: TGTGCCAGCAGTGAACGGACGGCTGGAAACACCATATATTTT
CDR3aa: CASSERTAGNTIYF
v_gene: TRBV25-1
j_gene: TRBJ1-3
abundance: .
d_gene: .

CDR3nt: TGTGCCAGCAGCTCGACCGGGACAGTTAACACTGAAGCTTTCTTT
CDR3aa: CASSSTGTVNTEAFF
v_gene: TRBV7-3
j_gene: TRBJ1-1
abundance: medium-sized
d_gene: TRBD1

CDR3nt: TGTGCCAGTAGTTCAACAGGGTTATCAAACACTGAAGCTTTCTTT
CDR3aa: CASSSTGLSNTEAFF
v_gene: TRBV19
j_gene: TRBJ1-1
abundance: .
d_gene: .

CDR3nt: TGTGCCAGCAGCCCATCGCGGGCGCACAACTATGGCTACACCTTC
CDR3aa: CASSPSRAHNYGYTF
v_gene: TRBV11-2
j_gene: TRBJ1-2
abundance: .
d_gene: .

CDR3nt: TGTGCCAGCAGCTCCGGGGGGCTTGGCGAGCAGTACTTC
CDR3aa: CASSSGGLGEQYF
v_gene: TRBV5-4
j_gene: TRBJ2-7
abundance: .
d_gene: .

CDR3nt: TGTGCCAGCAGCTTAGGAGGGGCTGGAAACACCATATATTTT
CDR3aa: CASSLGGAGNTIYF
v_gene: TRBV11-2
j_gene: TRBJ1-3
abundance: .
d_gene: .

CDR3nt: TGTGCCAGCAGGGAAGGGATCTATGGCTACACCTTC
CDR3aa: CASREGIYGYTF
v_gene: TRBV7-2
j_gene: TRBJ1-2
abundance: .
d_gene: .

CDR3nt: TGTGCCATTTTCGTGCTGGGGAACACTGAAGCTTTCTTT
CDR3aa: CAIFVLGNTEAFF
v_gene: TRBV10-3
j_gene: TRBJ1-1
abundance: .
d_gene: .

CDR3nt: TGCGCCAGCACACCCGGGACAGGAGAGAACACTGAAGCTTTCTTT
CDR3aa: CASTPGTGENTEAFF
v_gene: TRBV5-1
j_gene: TRBJ1-1
abundance: few
d_gene: TRBD1

CDR3nt: TGTGCCAGCAGTTCCGGACTAGCGGTAAGAAATGAGCAGTTCTTC
CDR3aa: CASSSGLAVRNEQFF
v_gene: TRBV6-5
j_gene: TRBJ2-1
abundance: .
d_gene: TRBD2